This is a list of T cell receptor beta chains from one sample in a study of OX40 agonist ivuxolimab in advanced cancers. Using immunoSEQ multiplex PCR, the repertoire was profiled, and TCRdb retains in-frame clones only, with some absent. The sample holds more than 70,000 clones, approximately 86% seen once. The starting material was CD4+ or CD8+ T cells sorted from blood, obtained in a trial of the OX40 agonist ivuxolimab. These receptors originate from an adult with an advanced solid tumor such as melanoma, head and neck, liver or kidney cancer. CDR3s include the opening cysteine and the closing phenylalanine or tryptophan. Fields, in order: CDR3 length, D gene, V gene, clone size, J gene, CDR3 protein, CDR3 DNA. A D gene is named only where the DNA matches it firmly. The size of a clone is reported for some rows only, either as once, few or many, or as a class for expanded clones.

cdr3_length: 14; d_call: -; v_call: TRBV4-3; clone_size: -; j_call: TRBJ2-3; cdr3_aa: CASSRQGGTDTQYF; cdr3_nt: TGCGCCAGCAGCCGGCAAGGGGGAACAGATACGCAGTATTTT
cdr3_length: 16; d_call: -; v_call: TRBV7-6; clone_size: once; j_call: TRBJ2-2; cdr3_aa: CASSLQRGANTGELFF; cdr3_nt: TGTGCCAGCAGCTTACAACGGGGAGCGAACACCGGGGAGCTGTTTTTT
cdr3_length: 14; d_call: TRBD1; v_call: TRBV7-2; clone_size: -; j_call: TRBJ2-7; cdr3_aa: CASSQPTGGGEQYF; cdr3_nt: TGTGCCAGCAGCCAACCGACAGGGGGAGGCGAGCAGTACTTC
cdr3_length: 12; d_call: -; v_call: TRBV11-2; clone_size: few; j_call: TRBJ2-5; cdr3_aa: CASSLGQETQYF; cdr3_nt: TGTGCCAGCAGCTTAGGCCAAGAGACCCAGTACTTC
cdr3_length: 15; d_call: -; v_call: TRBV25-1; clone_size: once; j_call: TRBJ1-2; cdr3_aa: CASSESGGSNYGYTF; cdr3_nt: TGTGCCAGCAGTGAATCCGGCGGATCTAACTATGGCTACACCTTC
cdr3_length: 14; d_call: -; v_call: TRBV9; clone_size: -; j_call: TRBJ1-6; cdr3_aa: CASSDGSGGSPLHF; cdr3_nt: TGTGCCAGCAGCGACGGGTCTGGAGGGTCACCCCTCCACTTT
cdr3_length: 15; d_call: -; v_call: TRBV6-1; clone_size: -; j_call: TRBJ2-4; cdr3_aa: CASTVEYGAKNIQYF; cdr3_nt: TGTGCCAGCACCGTAGAGTATGGGGCCAAAAACATTCAGTACTTC
cdr3_length: 13; d_call: -; v_call: TRBV5-6; clone_size: -; j_call: TRBJ1-2; cdr3_aa: CASSRTLSGGYTF; cdr3_nt: TGTGCCAGCAGCCGGACTCTTTCCGGTGGCTACACCTTC
cdr3_length: 13; d_call: TRBD1; v_call: TRBV2; clone_size: -; j_call: TRBJ1-1; cdr3_aa: CASTGTENTEAFF; cdr3_nt: TGTGCCAGCACCGGGACAGAGAACACTGAAGCTTTCTTT
cdr3_length: 15; d_call: -; v_call: TRBV9; clone_size: -; j_call: TRBJ2-3; cdr3_aa: CASSAFSRDPDTQYF; cdr3_nt: TGTGCCAGCAGCGCCTTCTCCAGGGATCCAGATACGCAGTATTTT
cdr3_length: 13; d_call: -; v_call: TRBV5-1; clone_size: once; j_call: TRBJ2-7; cdr3_aa: CASSPDSGYEQYF; cdr3_nt: TGCGCCAGCAGCCCCGACAGTGGCTACGAGCAGTACTTC
cdr3_length: 18; d_call: -; v_call: TRBV28; clone_size: few; j_call: TRBJ1-5; cdr3_aa: CASTGEARRRFSNQPQHF; cdr3_nt: TGTGCCAGCACCGGTGAAGCTAGAAGGCGGTTTAGCAATCAGCCCCAGCATTTT
cdr3_length: 16; d_call: -; v_call: TRBV4-1; clone_size: -; j_call: TRBJ1-4; cdr3_aa: CASSQDGDRYNEKLFF; cdr3_nt: TGCGCCAGCAGCCAAGATGGAGACAGGTATAATGAAAAACTGTTTTTT
cdr3_length: 13; d_call: -; v_call: TRBV29-1; clone_size: few; j_call: TRBJ1-1; cdr3_aa: CSVERRVDTEAFF; cdr3_nt: TGCAGCGTTGAACGCAGGGTTGACACTGAAGCTTTCTTT
cdr3_length: 15; d_call: TRBD1; v_call: TRBV5-1; clone_size: -; j_call: TRBJ2-1; cdr3_aa: CASSLGQGYYNEQFF; cdr3_nt: TGCGCCAGCAGCTTGGGACAGGGGTACTACAATGAGCAGTTCTTC